Following are 14 T cell receptor beta chains from one sample sequenced in a study of identical twins. TCRdb passed the 5' RACE reads through MiXCR, listing each CDR3 protein once. The data hold approximately 410,000 distinct CDR3 sequences, with less than 20% observed a single time. Sample: naive T cells sorted from blood. These receptors originate from a man between 45 and 60 years old in good health.

This clonotype was observed many times. The chain has TRBV11-1 and TRBJ2-1; 9 bases align to TRBD2. Looked up from germline, CDR1 is SGHAT and CDR2 is FQDESV (reference sequence). Unmatched junction bases numbered 11, after V lost 3 bases and J lost 5 bases. The CDR3 spans 17 residues. The CDR3 region has the DNA TGTGCCAGCAGCTTCCCGAATAGCGGGAGTCGTAACAATGAGCAGTTCTTC. It specifies CASSFPNSGSRNNEQFF.

This clonotype turned up a few times. V and J are TRBV5-1 and TRBJ2-5; D gene uncertain. Germline assignment: CDR1 SGHRS and CDR2 YFSETQ. V was shortened by 2 bases and J by 5 bases, with 7 bases between the two germline ends. The CDR3 extends over 12 amino acids. CDR3 sequence reads: CASSFVSETQYF. CDR3 DNA: TGCGCCAGCAGCTTTGTGTCCGAGACCCAGTACTTC.

With respect to this clonotype: This clone may be a read error of a much larger clone one base away. V gene TRBV29-1 combines with J gene TRBJ1-2; tentative D call: TRBD1 (5 bases). This CDR3 has 13 amino acids. Germline V gives CDR1 SQVTM, CDR2 ANQGSEA. The CDR3 sequence is CSVEGQGVSGYPF. The CDR3 DNA follows: TGCAGCGTTGAAGGGCAGGGCGTAAGTGGCTACCCCTTC.

A few counts support this clonotype. The chain is built from TRBV29-1 and TRBJ2-5; 9 bases are shared with TRBD2. Per the germline V gene, CDR1 is SQVTM and CDR2 is ANQGSEA. The CDR3 totals 11 residues. J was trimmed by 14 bases and V by 6 bases; bases with no gene match: 10. This chain's CDR3 is CSVDYSGGYYF. Written as DNA, the CDR3 is TGCAGCGTAGACTATAGCGGGGGATACTACTTC.

This chain uses TRBV24-1 with TRBJ1-6, with 7 bases aligning to TRBD1. This CDR3 contains 14 residues. Germline assignment: CDR1 KGHDR and CDR2 SFDVKD. V trimming: 6 bases; J trimming: 6 bases; junction bases outside the gene matches: 4. CDR3 DNA: TGTGCCACCAGTACTGGGACAGCTAATTCACCCCTCCACTTT. Encoded protein: CATSTGTANSPLHF.

In this sample, this clonotype turned up many times. The rearrangement joins TRBV4-2 to TRBJ1-6, with D unclear. This CDR3 is 15 amino acids long. Trimming removed 0 bases at V and 6 bases at J, with 9 bases between. Germline V gene sequence: CDR1 LGHNA, CDR2 YNFKEQ. The CDR3 DNA is TGTGCCAGCAGCCAAGAGGTTGGAGCTAATTCACCCCTCCACTTT. The encoded protein is CASSQEVGANSPLHF.

This clonotype has only a few counts. The V call is TRBV6-2 or TRBV6-3, the J call TRBJ1-5; D possibly corresponds to TRBD1 (5 bases). Germline V lookup: CDR1 MNHEY, CDR2 SVGEGT. The CDR3 spans 21 residues. Trimming shortened V by 0 bases and J by 7 bases, and 31 bases separated the two germline ends. CDR3 residues: CASSYSPRWAGKGVEGQPQHF. DNA for the CDR3: TGTGCCAGCAGTTACTCCCCTCGATGGGCAGGTAAAGGCGTAGAGGGGCAGCCCCAGCATTTT.

The chain recombines TRBV12-3 or TRBV12-4 with TRBJ2-1; D gene ambiguous. The length of the CDR3 is 15 residues. Trimming shortened V by 4 bases and J by 4 bases, and 14 bases separated the two germline ends. CDR3 in amino acids: CASSSMSGEYNEQFF. CDR3 sequence (DNA): TGTGCCAGCAGTTCTATGAGTGGAGAGTACAATGAGCAGTTCTTC.

The chain carries TRBV28 and TRBJ1-1; 7 nucleotides match TRBD1. Germline assignment: CDR1 MDHEN and CDR2 SYDVKM. The CDR3 sequence is 12 residues long. The junction had 2 bases not matched to a gene; V was cut back by 6 bases and J by 4 bases. CDR3 nucleotide sequence: TGTGCCAGCAGATACAGGGGCACTGAAGCTTTCTTT. Translated: CASRYRGTEAFF.

The chain combines TRBV28 with TRBJ2-1, with 7 bases aligning to TRBD2. V was clipped by 5 bases and J by 7 bases; unmatched bases: 14. The CDR3 is 16 residues long. Germline V gene sequence: CDR1 MDHEN, CDR2 SYDVKM. The CDR3 DNA reads as TGTGCCAGCAGTCGTTCGTCCCCTTGGGGGGGGAATGAGCAGTTCTTC. Translated: CASSRSSPWGGNEQFF.

V is TRBV7-3 and J is TRBJ2-7; D perhaps matches TRBD1 (5 bases). Germline V gene lookup returns CDR1 SGHTA and CDR2 FQGTGA. CDR3 length equals 13 residues. Trimming took off 4 bases at V and 3 bases at J, with 10 bases between the two ends. CDR3 sequence: CASSSRGGYEQYF. The CDR3 DNA reads TGTGCCAGCAGCTCTAGGGGTGGCTACGAGCAGTACTTC.

This clonotype was picked up a small number of times. The chain couples TRBV9 to TRBJ2-7; 8 bases line up with TRBD2. The CDR3 contains 15 residues. Germline V CDR1 and CDR2: SGDLS, YYNGEE. V lost 0 bases, J lost 4 bases, and 6 bases stayed unmatched. The CDR3 spells CASSVGNGRAYEQYF. DNA of the CDR3: TGTGCCAGCAGCGTAGGGAACGGGAGGGCATACGAGCAGTACTTC.

This clonotype was detected many times. CDR3 DNA sequence: TGTGCCAGCAGTTTAGGTCGTCAGGGCCCCCATAGCACAGATACGCAGTATTTT. Its translation: CASSLGRQGPHSTDTQYF. The chain joins TRBV12-3 or TRBV12-4 to TRBJ2-3; TRBD1 is a possible D gene (5 bases). The CDR3 consists of 18 residues. Trimming took 1 base from V and 0 from J, leaving 17 bases between them.

The chain employs TRBV12-3 or TRBV12-4 and TRBJ2-1, with 8 bases fitting TRBD2. The CDR3 is made up of 15 amino acids. V dropped 6 bases and J dropped 4; count of bases not matched to a gene: 8. In DNA, the CDR3 is TGTGCCAGCAGCCGTGGTGGCGGGAGGTACAATGAGCAGTTCTTC. Translated: CASSRGGGRYNEQFF.